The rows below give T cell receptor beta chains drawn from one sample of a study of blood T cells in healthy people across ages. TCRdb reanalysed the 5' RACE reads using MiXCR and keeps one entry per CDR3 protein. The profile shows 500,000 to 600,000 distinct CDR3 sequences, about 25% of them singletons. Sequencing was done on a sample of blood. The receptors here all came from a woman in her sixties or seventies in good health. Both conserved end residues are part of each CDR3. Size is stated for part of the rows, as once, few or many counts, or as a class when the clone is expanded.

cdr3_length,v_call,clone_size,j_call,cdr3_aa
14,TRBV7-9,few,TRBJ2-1,CASSGRDLNNEQFF
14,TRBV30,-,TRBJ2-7,CAWRGTGGVGEQYF
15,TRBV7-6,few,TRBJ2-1,CASSHPPEGRGEQFF
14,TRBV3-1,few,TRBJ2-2,CASSPLLGTGELFF
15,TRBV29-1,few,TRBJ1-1,CSVERDRQTNTEAFF
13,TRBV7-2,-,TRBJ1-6,CASSDRVNSPLHF
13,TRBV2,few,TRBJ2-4,CASKEVSENIQYF
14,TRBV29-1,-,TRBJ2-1,CSVDGEGTYNEQFF
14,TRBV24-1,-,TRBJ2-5,CATSDPGSPGTQYF
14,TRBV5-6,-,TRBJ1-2,CASSMDRADYGHTF
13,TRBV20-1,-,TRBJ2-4,CSAIGNAKNIQYF
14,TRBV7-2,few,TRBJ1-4,CASSLPRGSEKLFF
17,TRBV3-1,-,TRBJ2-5,CASSQGVTGRRGETQYF
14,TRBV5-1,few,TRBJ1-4,CASSSDGTNEKLFF
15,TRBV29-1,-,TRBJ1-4,CSVITRGLTNEKLFF
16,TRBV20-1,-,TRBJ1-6,CSARAGRTDSITPLHF
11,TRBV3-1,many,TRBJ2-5,CASSQGETQYF